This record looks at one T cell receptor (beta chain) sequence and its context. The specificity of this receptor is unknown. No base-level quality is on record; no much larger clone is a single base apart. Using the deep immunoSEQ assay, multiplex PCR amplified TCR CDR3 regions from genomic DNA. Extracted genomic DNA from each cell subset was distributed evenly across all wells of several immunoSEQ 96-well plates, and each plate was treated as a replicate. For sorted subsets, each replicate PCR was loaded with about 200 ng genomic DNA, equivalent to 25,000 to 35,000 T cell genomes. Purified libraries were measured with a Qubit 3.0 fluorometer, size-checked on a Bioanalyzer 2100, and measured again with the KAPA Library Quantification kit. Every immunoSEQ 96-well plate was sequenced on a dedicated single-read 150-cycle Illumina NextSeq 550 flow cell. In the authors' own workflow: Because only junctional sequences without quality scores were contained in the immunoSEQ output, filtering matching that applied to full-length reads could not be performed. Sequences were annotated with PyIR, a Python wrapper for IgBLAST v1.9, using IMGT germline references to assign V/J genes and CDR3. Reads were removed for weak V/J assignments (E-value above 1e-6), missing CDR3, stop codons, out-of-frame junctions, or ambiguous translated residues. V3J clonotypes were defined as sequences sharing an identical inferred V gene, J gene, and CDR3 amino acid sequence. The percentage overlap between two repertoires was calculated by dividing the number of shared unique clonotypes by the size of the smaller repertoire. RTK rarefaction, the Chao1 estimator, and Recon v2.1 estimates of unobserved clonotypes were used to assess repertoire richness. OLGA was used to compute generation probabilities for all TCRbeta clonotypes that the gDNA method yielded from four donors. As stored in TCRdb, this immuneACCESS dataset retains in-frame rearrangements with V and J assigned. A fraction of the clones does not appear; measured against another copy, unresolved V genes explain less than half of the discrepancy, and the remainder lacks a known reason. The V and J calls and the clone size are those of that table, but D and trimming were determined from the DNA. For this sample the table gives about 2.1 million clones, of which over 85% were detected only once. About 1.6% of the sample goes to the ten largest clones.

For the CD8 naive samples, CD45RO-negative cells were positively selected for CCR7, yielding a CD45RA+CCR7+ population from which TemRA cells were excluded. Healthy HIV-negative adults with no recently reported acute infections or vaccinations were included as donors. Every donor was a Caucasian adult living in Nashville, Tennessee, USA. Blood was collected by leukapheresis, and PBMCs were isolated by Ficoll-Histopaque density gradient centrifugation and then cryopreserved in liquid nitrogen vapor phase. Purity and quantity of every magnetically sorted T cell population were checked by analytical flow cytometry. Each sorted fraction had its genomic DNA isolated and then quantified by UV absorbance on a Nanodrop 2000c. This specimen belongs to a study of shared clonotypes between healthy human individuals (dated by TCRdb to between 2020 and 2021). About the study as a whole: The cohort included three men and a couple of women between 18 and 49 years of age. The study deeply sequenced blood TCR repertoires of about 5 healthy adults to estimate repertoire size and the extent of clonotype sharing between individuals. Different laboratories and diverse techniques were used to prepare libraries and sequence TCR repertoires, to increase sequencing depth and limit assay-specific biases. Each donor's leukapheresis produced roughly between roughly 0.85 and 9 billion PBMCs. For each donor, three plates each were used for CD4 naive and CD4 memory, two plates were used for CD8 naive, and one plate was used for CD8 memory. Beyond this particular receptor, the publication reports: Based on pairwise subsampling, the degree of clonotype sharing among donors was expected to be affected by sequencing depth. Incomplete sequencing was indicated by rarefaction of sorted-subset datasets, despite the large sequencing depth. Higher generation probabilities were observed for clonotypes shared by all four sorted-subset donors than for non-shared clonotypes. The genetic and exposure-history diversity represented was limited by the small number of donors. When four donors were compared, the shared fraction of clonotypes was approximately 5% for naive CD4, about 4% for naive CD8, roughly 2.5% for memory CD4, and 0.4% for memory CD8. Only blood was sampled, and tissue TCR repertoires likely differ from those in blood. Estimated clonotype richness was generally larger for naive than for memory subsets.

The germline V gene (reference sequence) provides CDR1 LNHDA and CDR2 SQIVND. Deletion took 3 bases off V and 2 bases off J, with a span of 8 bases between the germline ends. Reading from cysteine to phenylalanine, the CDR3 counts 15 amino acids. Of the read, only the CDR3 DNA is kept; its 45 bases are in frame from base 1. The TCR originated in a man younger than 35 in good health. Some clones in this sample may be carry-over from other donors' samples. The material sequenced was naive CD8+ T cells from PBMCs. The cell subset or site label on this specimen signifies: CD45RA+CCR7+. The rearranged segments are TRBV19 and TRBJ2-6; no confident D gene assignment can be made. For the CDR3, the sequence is CASSILDTGANVLTF. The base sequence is TGTGCCAGTAGTATCCTTGACACTGGGGCCAACGTCCTGACTTTC.